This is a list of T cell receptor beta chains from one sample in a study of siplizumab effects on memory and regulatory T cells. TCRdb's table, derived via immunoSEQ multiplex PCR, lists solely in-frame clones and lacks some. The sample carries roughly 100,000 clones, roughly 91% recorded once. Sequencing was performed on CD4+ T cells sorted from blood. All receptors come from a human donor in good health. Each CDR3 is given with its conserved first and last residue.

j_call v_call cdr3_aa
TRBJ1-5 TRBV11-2 CASSFGQGQNQPQHF
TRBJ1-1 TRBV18 CASSPQSGLNTEAFF
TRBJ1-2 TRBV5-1 CASSHDRGPSYGYTF
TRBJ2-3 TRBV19 CASRGWTEGPDTQYF
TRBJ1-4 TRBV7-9 CASSSTNTNEKLFF
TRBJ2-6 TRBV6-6 CASSWGLSGANVLTF
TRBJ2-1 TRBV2 CASFSGWNNEQFF
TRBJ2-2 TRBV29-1 CSVALVAGKYSGELFF
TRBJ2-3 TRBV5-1 CASRHRGLTDTQYF
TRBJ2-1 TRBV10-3 CAISEPGLPRYEQFF
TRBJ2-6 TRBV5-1 CARPGEPVEVLTF
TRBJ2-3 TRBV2 CANSLAGGTDTQYF
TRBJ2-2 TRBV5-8 CASSSHSGELFF
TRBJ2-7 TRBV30 CAGTGASYEQYF
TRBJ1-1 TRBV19 CASSRTGRMNEAFF
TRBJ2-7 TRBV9 CASSVGFSPNEQYF
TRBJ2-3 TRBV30 CAWSKSTDTQYF
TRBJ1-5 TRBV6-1 CATAGEYNQPQHF
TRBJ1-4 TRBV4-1 CASSQDAQGASNEKLFF
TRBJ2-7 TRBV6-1 CASSVGGVGGRTTYEQYF
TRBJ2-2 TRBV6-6 CASSSLRQGELFF
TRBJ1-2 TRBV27 CASSLSYRGAHGYTF
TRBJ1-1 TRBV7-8 CASSFGLTRGTEAFF
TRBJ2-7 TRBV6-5 CASSYLGQGYEQYF
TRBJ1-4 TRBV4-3 CASSQEGSGVTNEKLFF
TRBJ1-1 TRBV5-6 CASRLGIGAGTEAFF
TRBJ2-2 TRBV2 CASSGGAYTGELFF
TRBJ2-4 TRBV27 CASSLSGTGPSIQYF
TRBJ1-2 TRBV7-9 CASSLVQDAGYTF